A selection of T cell receptor beta chains follows, all from one sample in a study of tumor-infiltrating lymphocytes in primary liver carcinoma. TCRdb ran MiXCR on the multiplex PCR reads and lists one entry per CDR3 protein. The data contain approximately 300,000 distinct CDR3 sequences, about 62% of them seen just once; the ten biggest clones take up more than 8.5%. The sample was peripheral blood. The receptors shown here come from a man aged 35-49 years with primary liver carcinoma and hepatitis B virus infection. Both conserved end residues are trimmed from each CDR3. Each record gives: V gene, CDR3 protein.

v_call: TRBV7-9
cdr3_aa: ASSSTMRVSYEQY

v_call: TRBV11-1
cdr3_aa: ASSAGPGQGASYEQY

v_call: TRBV12-3/TRBV12-4
cdr3_aa: ASNFTGGTGELF

v_call: TRBV12-5
cdr3_aa: ASGLIESEQPQH

v_call: TRBV10-3
cdr3_aa: AITGQTNTEAF

v_call: TRBV6-2/TRBV6-3
cdr3_aa: ASSSWGAGANVLT

v_call: TRBV5-6
cdr3_aa: ASSLWVGATGELF

v_call: TRBV30
cdr3_aa: AWSPPYTGNEQF

v_call: TRBV24-1
cdr3_aa: ATRTGAGTDTQY

v_call: TRBV10-3
cdr3_aa: AIRSGRESYEQY

v_call: TRBV14
cdr3_aa: TSSLPGRGETQY

v_call: TRBV28
cdr3_aa: ASSSPDHTGELF

v_call: TRBV6-2/TRBV6-3
cdr3_aa: ASSRLTRGNEQF

v_call: TRBV5-5
cdr3_aa: ASRPIWDYLYGYT

v_call: TRBV24-1
cdr3_aa: ATSRGIYQETQY

v_call: TRBV5-6
cdr3_aa: ASSLAGTGPTDTQY

v_call: TRBV11-3
cdr3_aa: ASSRLAGVPRELF

v_call: TRBV12-3/TRBV12-4
cdr3_aa: ASSLALGGNQPQH

v_call: TRBV11-3
cdr3_aa: ASSLGTSGSTDTQY

v_call: TRBV12-3/TRBV12-4
cdr3_aa: VSSPDSGTGL

v_call: TRBV12-3/TRBV12-4
cdr3_aa: TSSTDSRAQETQY

v_call: TRBV4-2
cdr3_aa: ASNEEAGVRLGEETQY

v_call: TRBV2
cdr3_aa: ASSVSQNTEAF

v_call: TRBV11-1
cdr3_aa: VSSLGGYEQF

v_call: TRBV5-1
cdr3_aa: ASSFDGEGRETQY

v_call: TRBV5-6
cdr3_aa: ARSLARPGKAGANVLT

v_call: TRBV4-3
cdr3_aa: VSSQGPGRPGELF

v_call: TRBV4-1
cdr3_aa: ASSQDPGGGQETQY

v_call: TRBV6-5
cdr3_aa: AGSQQGISETQY

v_call: TRBV6-2/TRBV6-3
cdr3_aa: ASRNLGTGKYGYT

v_call: TRBV5-1
cdr3_aa: ASSLGGDETQY

v_call: TRBV11-2
cdr3_aa: ASSLDGYKEKF

v_call: TRBV29-1
cdr3_aa: SVEALTGALFYGYT

v_call: TRBV6-1
cdr3_aa: ASSPARGAGGYS

v_call: TRBV29-1
cdr3_aa: RVVSGRGISQPQH

v_call: TRBV12-3/TRBV12-4
cdr3_aa: ASSLAGAGTGELF

v_call: TRBV6-2/TRBV6-3
cdr3_aa: ASSNLAGKQF

v_call: TRBV5-1
cdr3_aa: ASSPSLSGQLADTQY

v_call: TRBV6-6
cdr3_aa: ASRQDGQKAYERY

v_call: TRBV12-3/TRBV12-4
cdr3_aa: ASSLGLYTQY

v_call: TRBV7-9
cdr3_aa: ASTFGGYEQY

v_call: TRBV11-2
cdr3_aa: ANSLSGSIDKQY

v_call: TRBV11-2
cdr3_aa: ASGSSSYQPQH

v_call: TRBV5-6
cdr3_aa: ANSFGDAGTTNEKLF

v_call: TRBV6-5
cdr3_aa: ASSYAADTLQGNNSVLH

v_call: TRBV15
cdr3_aa: ATSREDGQGVYNEQF

v_call: TRBV4-2
cdr3_aa: ASGQDGASSSYNSPLH

v_call: TRBV29-1
cdr3_aa: SVEPLGYEQF

v_call: TRBV13
cdr3_aa: ASNFFNQPQH